The rows below give T cell receptor beta chains drawn from one sample of a study of shared clonotypes between healthy human individuals. The table came from immunoSEQ multiplex PCR; TCRdb's copy has only in-frame clones and leaves some out. This sample has 2 million to 2.5 million clones; 85% to 95% occur once, and the top ten carry 0.85% to 1.2%. What was sequenced was naive CD8+ T cells sorted from blood. These TCRs come from a man aged 18 to 30 in good health. Each CDR3 is given with its conserved first and last residue. A D gene is named only where the DNA matches it firmly. The size entry is marked missing in some rows and otherwise reads once, few, many or a size class.

clone_size d_call j_call v_call cdr3_nt cdr3_aa
NA TRBD1 TRBJ2-1 TRBV13 TGTGCCAGCAGCTTAGAGGGACAGACTGAGCAGTTCTTC CASSLEGQTEQFF
NA NA TRBJ2-7 TRBV21-1 TGTGCCAGCAGCAACCTCTTCCGCGGGGACCGGTTCTCCTACGAGCAGTACTTC CASSNLFRGDRFSYEQYF
once NA TRBJ2-7 TRBV5-6 TGTGCCAGCACCAAACCTTCAGGACATAATTCCTACGAGCAGTACTTC CASTKPSGHNSYEQYF
NA TRBD2 TRBJ2-3 TRBV29-1 TGCAGCCCCGGGACTAGCGGTACGCAGTATTTT CSPGTSGTQYF
NA NA TRBJ2-2 TRBV10-2 TGCGCCAGCAGTGAGTCTAGGTGGCGGGACACCGGGGAGCTGTTTTTT CASSESRWRDTGELFF
NA TRBD1 TRBJ1-1 TRBV30 TGTGCCCAGGGGGGGGCGATTGGGCCCACTGAAGCTTTCTTT CAQGGAIGPTEAFF
NA TRBD1 TRBJ2-1 TRBV6-5 TGTGCCAGCAGGACGCCGGGACAGGCCCCTTATGAGCAGTTCTTC CASRTPGQAPYEQFF
NA NA TRBJ2-2 TRBV5-6 TGTGCCAGCAGCCCGGACTACGACAACACCGGGGAGCTGTTTTTT CASSPDYDNTGELFF
once NA TRBJ2-5 TRBV7-9 TGTGCCAGCAGCCTGGCGCTGAAAAACGAAGAGACCCAGTACTTC CASSLALKNEETQYF
NA NA TRBJ2-5 TRBV6-1 TGTGCCAGCAGTGAGGGGGGTTTTTGGACCCAGTACTTC CASSEGGFWTQYF
NA TRBD2 TRBJ2-4 TRBV9 TGTGCCAGCAGCGTAGACGGACTAGCGGGGAAAGAACTAGCCAAAAACATTCAGTACTTC CASSVDGLAGKELAKNIQYF
NA NA TRBJ1-6 TRBV27 TGTGCCAGCAGCGTCCAGGGCTATAATTCACCCCTCCACTTT CASSVQGYNSPLHF
NA TRBD1 TRBJ1-2 TRBV2 TGTGCGACCCCCGAGGCCTCGGGACAGGGGCGGGGCTACACCTTC CATPEASGQGRGYTF
NA NA TRBJ2-3 TRBV19 TGTGCCAGTAGTATTCGGACCACAGATACGCAGTATTTT CASSIRTTDTQYF
NA NA TRBJ1-6 TRBV27 TGTGCCAGCAGGTCCGGGGTTAGCTCACCCCTCCACTTT CASRSGVSSPLHF
NA NA TRBJ1-1 TRBV27 TGTGCCAGCAGTTTATCGGGGCATTCTGAAGCTTTCTTT CASSLSGHSEAFF
NA NA TRBJ2-7 TRBV4-1 TGCGCCAGCAGCCAAGAGGAAGGGATCTCCTACGAGCAGTACTTC CASSQEEGISYEQYF
NA NA TRBJ2-3 TRBV7-9 TGTGCCAGCAGCCTACCCTACTCCGGGGAAGCTACAGATACGCAGTATTTT CASSLPYSGEATDTQYF
NA NA TRBJ2-2 TRBV16 TGTGCCAGCAGCCAATCTACTAACACCGGGGAGCTGTTTTTT CASSQSTNTGELFF
once NA TRBJ2-2 TRBV5-4 TGTGCCAGCAGCTTGATGGGGGGCACCGGGGAGCTGTTTTTT CASSLMGGTGELFF
NA TRBD2 TRBJ2-7 TRBV30 TGTGCCTGGAGTGTGGCGGGGGGGCCGTACGAGCAGTACTTC CAWSVAGGPYEQYF
NA NA TRBJ1-3 TRBV4-1 TGCGCCAGCAGCCAAGCAGCCGTGGGACCGGCCATATATTTT CASSQAAVGPAIYF
NA NA TRBJ1-1 TRBV6-1 TGTGCCAGCAGAGAGATCGCTGAAGCTTTCTTT CASREIAEAFF
NA NA TRBJ2-3 TRBV7-2 TGTGCCAGCAGCTTATATACAATGGGGATGAGCACAGATACGCAGTATTTT CASSLYTMGMSTDTQYF
NA TRBD1 TRBJ2-7 TRBV7-9 TGTGCCAGCAGCTTGGGACAGGGGGCCCACGAGCAGTACTTC CASSLGQGAHEQYF
NA NA TRBJ1-2 TRBV5-6 TGTGCCAGCAGCAAGGGCTATGGCTACACCTTC CASSKGYGYTF